This T cell receptor beta chain was recorded in a study of radiotherapy plus CTLA-4 blockade in lung cancer. The trim removed 1 base at V and 7 bases at J, leaving 12 bases unmatched. Germline V gives CDR1 SEHNR, CDR2 FQNEAQ (reference sequence). CDR3 length: 17 amino acids. Data came from immunoSEQ multiplex PCR; TCRdb stores just in-frame clones and leaves some out. The sample lists 100,000 to 150,000 clones, about 83% occurring once. The source was peripheral blood, collected from a patient treated with radiotherapy plus ipilimumab. This rearrangement joins TRBV7-9 to TRBJ1-4; 7 nucleotides line up with TRBD1. This clonotype was obtained from a human donor with non-small cell lung cancer who had a partial response to radiotherapy plus ipilimumab. CDR3 protein: CASSLVRDSLRGEKLFF. The CDR3 region has the DNA TGTGCCAGCAGCTTAGTCCGGGACAGCTTAAGAGGTGAAAAACTGTTTTTT.